The rows below give T cell receptor beta chains drawn from one sample of a study of blood T cell repertoires in COVID-19. Profiled with immunoSEQ multiplex PCR; TCRdb holds only in-frame clones, not every one. The sample records about 400,000 clones, around nine tenths being singletons. The source material was PBMCs or T cells enriched from blood (not recorded which). These TCRs come from a woman aged 18-35 years with acute COVID-19. Both conserved end residues are part of each CDR3. D genes are given only for firm matches. For some rows the clone size is stated as once, few or many, or as a class when expanded; others skip it.

V	length	J	D	size	CDR3	DNA
TRBV9	14	TRBJ1-2	TRBD1	NA	CASSVGQGNYGYTF	TGTGCCAGCAGCGTAGGACAGGGGAACTATGGCTACACCTTC
TRBV29-1	13	TRBJ1-4	TRBD1	once	CSVLAGGDEKLFF	TGCAGCGTTCTGGCAGGGGGAGATGAAAAACTGTTTTTT
TRBV4-3	17	TRBJ2-3	TRBD2	NA	CASSQEMTSGSTDTQYF	TGCGCCAGCAGCCAGGAGATGACTAGCGGGAGCACAGATACGCAGTATTTT
TRBV4-3	15	TRBJ2-7	TRBD1	NA	CASSHRTGGFYEQYF	TGCGCCAGCAGCCACCGGACAGGGGGCTTCTACGAGCAGTACTTC
TRBV3-1/TRBV3-2	12	TRBJ2-7	NA	NA	CASSQGQYEQYF	TGTGCCAGCAGCCAAGGTCAATACGAGCAGTACTTC
TRBV6-2/TRBV6-3	16	TRBJ1-5	TRBD1	NA	CASSGQGQGRNQPQHF	TGTGCCAGCAGCGGACAGGGGCAGGGGCGCAATCAGCCCCAGCATTTT
TRBV11-2	16	TRBJ1-2	TRBD1	NA	CASSERPGQGSYGYTF	TGTGCCAGCAGCGAAAGACCGGGACAGGGGAGCTATGGCTACACCTTC
TRBV5-1	14	TRBJ2-1	NA	NA	CASSLRGSGNEQFF	TGCGCCAGCAGCCTCCGGGGTAGCGGTAATGAGCAGTTCTTC
TRBV2	17	TRBJ2-7	TRBD1	NA	CASSARGTGQGTYEQYF	TGTGCCAGCAGTGCCCGAGGAACGGGACAGGGAACCTACGAGCAGTACTTC
TRBV6-1	15	TRBJ1-4	TRBD1	many	CASSEGDSRFEKLFF	TGTGCCAGCAGTGAAGGGGACAGCCGGTTTGAAAAACTGTTTTTT
TRBV9	16	TRBJ2-3	NA	NA	CASSVRQGISTDTQYF	TGTGCCAGCAGCGTAAGGCAGGGGATCAGCACAGATACGCAGTATTTT
TRBV6-5	15	TRBJ1-3	TRBD1	NA	CASSTQGGRGNTIYF	TGTGCCAGCAGCACCCAGGGGGGCCGCGGAAACACCATATATTTT
TRBV27	16	TRBJ2-7	TRBD2	NA	CASSPGTSGRRYEQYF	TGTGCCAGCAGTCCAGGAACTAGCGGGAGGAGGTACGAGCAGTACTTC
TRBV30	15	TRBJ2-7	TRBD2	NA	CAWTRLAGSSYEQYF	TGTGCCTGGACTAGACTAGCGGGAAGCTCCTACGAGCAGTACTTC
TRBV5-4	14	TRBJ1-2	TRBD1	NA	CASRMTGGNYGYTF	TGTGCCAGCAGGATGACAGGGGGCAACTATGGCTACACCTTC
TRBV7-9	15	TRBJ1-5	NA	NA	CASSLRDKVNQPQHF	TGTGCCAGCAGCTTACGGGACAAAGTTAATCAGCCCCAGCATTTT
TRBV23-1	17	TRBJ2-3	NA	once	CASSPIVGSLIADTQYF	TGCGCCAGCAGTCCCATCGTAGGGAGCCTAATCGCAGATACGCAGTATTTT
TRBV29-1	16	TRBJ1-5	NA	NA	CSVDWDRDNFHQPQHF	TGCAGCGTTGACTGGGACCGGGACAACTTCCATCAGCCCCAGCATTTT
TRBV2	15	TRBJ2-5	TRBD1	NA	CASRKTHRGLKTQYF	TGTGCCAGCAGGAAGACTCACAGGGGGCTTAAGACCCAGTACTTC
TRBV10-3	15	TRBJ1-2	NA	NA	CAISAREGGDYGYTF	TGTGCCATCAGTGCAAGGGAGGGAGGGGACTATGGCTACACCTTC
TRBV7-3	19	TRBJ2-1	NA	NA	CASSSHSWTDRPDLSEQFF	TGTGCCAGCAGCTCACACTCCTGGACAGACAGACCGGACTTAAGTGAGCAGTTCTTC
TRBV12-3/TRBV12-4	13	TRBJ2-2	NA	NA	CASSFDGTGELFF	TGTGCCAGCAGTTTTGACGGGACCGGGGAGCTGTTTTTT
TRBV5-5	15	TRBJ1-4	TRBD1	once	CASSSRTGANEKLFF	TGTGCCAGCAGCTCTCGAACAGGGGCGAATGAAAAACTGTTTTTT
TRBV2	13	TRBJ2-4	NA	NA	CASSGLGTNIQYF	TGTGCCAGCAGTGGGCTAGGAACGAACATTCAGTACTTC
TRBV6-4	13	TRBJ1-1	NA	NA	CASSVQENTEAFF	TGTGCCAGCAGTGTACAAGAGAACACTGAAGCTTTCTTT
TRBV7-2	19	TRBJ2-4	TRBD2	once	CASSPLGLAGGRVKNIQYF	TGTGCCAGCAGCCCTCTAGGACTAGCGGGGGGGCGTGTCAAAAACATTCAGTACTTC
TRBV28	16	TRBJ1-5	NA	NA	CASSLWGSNSNQPQHF	TGTGCCAGCAGTTTATGGGGGAGTAATAGCAATCAGCCCCAGCATTTT
TRBV28	15	TRBJ1-2	TRBD1	NA	CASRGTTGGNYGYTF	TGTGCCAGCAGGGGGACCACAGGGGGGAACTATGGCTACACCTTC
TRBV12-2	20	TRBJ2-1	NA	NA	CASRLVWPNWGGGQNNEQFF	TGTGCAAGTCGCTTAGTATGGCCAAATTGGGGCGGGGGGCAGAACAATGAGCAGTTCTTC
TRBV7-3	15	TRBJ1-6	NA	NA	CASSSGAPQDSPLHF	TGTGCCAGCAGCTCAGGGGCACCTCAGGATTCACCCCTCCACTTT
TRBV2	15	TRBJ2-7	TRBD2	NA	CASRGGGGRAYEQYF	TGTGCCAGCAGGGGGGGTGGCGGGAGGGCCTACGAGCAGTACTTC
TRBV11-3	14	TRBJ2-1	TRBD1	NA	CASSFGTGRDEQFF	TGTGCCAGCAGCTTTGGGACAGGGCGGGATGAGCAGTTCTTC
TRBV19	16	TRBJ1-6	NA	NA	CASSSSTGSDYSPLHF	TGTGCCAGTAGTTCTTCGACAGGATCCGATTATTCACCCCTCCACTTT
TRBV30	12	TRBJ1-1	NA	NA	CAWSGGFRVAFF	TGTGCCTGGAGTGGTGGTTTCAGGGTGGCTTTCTTT
TRBV5-1	14	TRBJ1-4	TRBD1	NA	CASSFRDSGEKLFF	TGCGCCAGCAGCTTCAGGGACAGTGGTGAAAAACTGTTTTTT
TRBV7-2	15	TRBJ2-1	TRBD2	NA	CASSLAGGRYNEQFF	TGTGCCAGCAGCTTAGCGGGCGGGAGATACAATGAGCAGTTCTTC
TRBV28	16	TRBJ1-3	TRBD1	NA	CASSFFDRGLGNTIYF	TGTGCCAGCAGTTTTTTTGACAGGGGACTTGGAAACACCATATATTTT
TRBV28	15	TRBJ2-6	NA	NA	CASSFQARGANVLTF	TGTGCCAGCAGTTTCCAAGCGCGAGGGGCCAACGTCCTGACTTTC
TRBV3-1/TRBV3-2	15	TRBJ2-1	TRBD2	NA	CASSQIGLAIAEQFF	TGTGCCAGCAGCCAAATCGGACTAGCGATAGCTGAGCAGTTCTTC
TRBV4-2	17	TRBJ2-1	NA	NA	CASSQDGWGSGYNEQFF	TGTGCCAGCAGCCAAGATGGATGGGGTAGCGGCTACAATGAGCAGTTCTTC
TRBV6-2/TRBV6-3	14	TRBJ1-3	TRBD1	NA	CASSQGQGMDTIYF	TGTGCCAGCAGCCAAGGACAGGGGATGGACACCATATATTTT
TRBV3-1/TRBV3-2	16	TRBJ1-4	NA	once	CASSQVGGGPNEKLFF	TGTGCCAGCAGCCAAGTTGGGGGGGGCCCTAATGAAAAACTGTTTTTT
TRBV9	15	TRBJ2-1	NA	NA	CASSVVAAANNEQFF	TGTGCCAGCAGCGTAGTCGCGGCAGCCAACAATGAGCAGTTCTTC
TRBV10-3	17	TRBJ1-6	NA	once	CAISGATTDSYNSPLHF	TGTGCCATCAGTGGAGCGACGACAGACAGCTATAATTCACCCCTCCACTTT
TRBV5-8	14	TRBJ1-1	TRBD1	NA	CASSFGTGGTEAFF	TGTGCCAGCAGCTTTGGGACAGGGGGGACTGAAGCTTTCTTT
TRBV7-2	14	TRBJ2-3	TRBD1	once	CASSFPQGSDTQYF	TGTGCCAGCAGCTTTCCACAGGGGTCAGATACGCAGTATTTT
TRBV29-1	15	TRBJ1-2	TRBD1	NA	CSVEDSRQGAVGYTF	TGCAGCGTTGAAGATAGTCGGCAGGGGGCGGTTGGCTACACCTTC
TRBV5-5	16	TRBJ2-1	NA	few	CASSLSIESSYNEQFF	TGTGCCAGCAGCTTGTCTATAGAGAGCTCCTACAATGAGCAGTTCTTC
TRBV6-2/TRBV6-3	15	TRBJ2-2	NA	NA	CASSQDRSNTGELFF	TGTGCCAGCAGTCAGGACAGATCGAACACCGGGGAGCTGTTTTTT
TRBV7-2	13	TRBJ2-7	TRBD1	NA	CASSFGQGYEQYF	TGTGCCAGCAGCTTTGGACAGGGCTACGAGCAGTACTTC
TRBV19	14	TRBJ2-7	NA	NA	CASSISSGTYEQYF	TGTGCCAGTAGTATATCGTCAGGGACCTACGAGCAGTACTTC
TRBV7-9	14	TRBJ1-1	NA	NA	CASSPREGRTEAFF	TGTGCCAGCAGCCCCAGGGAAGGAAGAACTGAAGCTTTCTTT
TRBV6-5	15	TRBJ1-2	TRBD1	few	CASSPQGRSGDGYTF	TGTGCCAGCAGCCCACAGGGGAGGTCAGGTGATGGCTACACCTTC
TRBV29-1	14	TRBJ1-5	TRBD1	NA	CSASGTDPNQPQHF	TGCAGCGCCTCGGGGACAGACCCCAATCAGCCCCAGCATTTT
TRBV19	16	TRBJ2-1	TRBD2	once	CASSSDGLVSLDEQFF	TGTGCCAGTAGTTCCGACGGACTAGTTAGTTTGGATGAGCAGTTCTTC
TRBV5-6	14	TRBJ1-2	TRBD1	NA	CASSSGTGVDGYTF	TGTGCCAGCAGCTCAGGGACAGGGGTGGATGGCTACACCTTC
TRBV9	18	TRBJ2-1	TRBD2	NA	CASSVGLAGGYSYNEQFF	TGTGCCAGCAGCGTTGGGCTAGCGGGAGGTTACTCCTACAATGAGCAGTTCTTC
TRBV27	15	TRBJ2-7	NA	NA	CASSFWAGPSYEQYF	TGTGCCAGCAGTTTTTGGGCAGGGCCTTCCTACGAGCAGTACTTC
TRBV19	13	TRBJ2-7	NA	NA	CASSPQVSYEQYF	TGTGCCAGTAGTCCACAGGTCTCCTACGAGCAGTACTTC